The next 18 T cell receptor beta chains were all read from a single sample in a study of human T cells and chemical hapten exposure. From the 5' RACE reads, TCRdb called clonotypes with MiXCR, one entry per CDR3 protein. The repertoire includes roughly 110,000 distinct CDR3 sequences, around a fifth of them detected once, and approximately 2.6% sits in the top ten. Extraction yielded total RNA from whole blood (unfractionated). These receptors were collected from a human donor in good health.

The chain couples TRBV20-1 to TRBJ1-2; possible D gene TRBD1, 6 bases. Deletions cut 6 bases from V and 0 bases from J, with 14 bases between. This CDR3 is built from 14 residues. Germline V gives CDR1 DFQATT, CDR2 SNEGSKA (reference sequence). CDR3 amino acids: CSAPVRTANYGYTF. DNA of the CDR3: TGCAGTGCGCCCGTCCGGACAGCTAACTATGGCTACACCTTC.

The table lists this clonotype with a few counts. The rearrangement uses TRBV28 and TRBJ2-3; TRBD1 matches at 8 bases. This CDR3 has 15 amino acids. The germline CDR1 and CDR2 sequences are MDHEN and SYDVKM. The junction had 8 bases not matched to a gene; V was cut back by 6 bases and J by 3 bases. The CDR3 reads CASSGQDRVTDTQYF. The DNA for the CDR3 is TGTGCCAGCAGCGGTCAGGACAGGGTGACAGATACGCAGTATTTT.

The chain joins TRBV20-1 to TRBJ1-1; D is unclear. V lost 5 bases, J lost 6 bases, and 10 bases lay in between. Per germline, CDR1 DFQATT and CDR2 SNEGSKA (reference sequence). The CDR3 sequence is 11 residues long. CDR3 amino acids: CSASFLSEAFF. DNA for the CDR3: TGCAGTGCTTCGTTCCTTTCTGAAGCTTTCTTT.

This chain connects TRBV7-9 to TRBJ2-1; the match to TRBD1 covers 11 bases. There are 16 residues in the CDR3. The germline gives CDR1 SEHNR, CDR2 FQNEAQ (reference sequence). After removal of 0 bases from V and 5 bases from J, the junction contained 3 bases not matched to a gene. The CDR3 reads CASSLAGQGDNNEQFF. The CDR3 region has the DNA TGTGCCAGCAGCTTAGCGGGACAGGGGGATAACAATGAGCAGTTCTTC.

This clonotype was seen only a few times. The rearrangement uses TRBV5-5 and TRBJ1-2; a possible D gene is TRBD1 (5 bases). CDR1 and CDR2 (germline): SGHKS, YYEKEE (reference sequence). This CDR3 region has 19 residues. V lost 1 base and J lost 2, with 24 bases in between. The chain's CDR3 is CASSLSLWQGKRSNYGYTF. The CDR3 bases are TGTGCCAGCAGCTTGTCGCTATGGCAGGGAAAGAGGTCGAACTATGGCTACACCTTC. Based on the CDR3 plus reference TRBV5-5 and TRBJ1-2, the full variable domain is DAGVTQSPTHLIKTRGQQVTLRCSPISGHKSVSWYQQVLGQGPQFIFQYYEKEERGRGNFPDRFSARQFPNYSSELNVNALLLGDSALYLCASSLSLWQGKRSNYGYTFGSGTRLTVV.

There are a few counts of this clonotype. The V and J genes are TRBV6-5 and TRBJ2-7; perhaps D is TRBD1 or TRBD2 (5 bases each). CDR1 is MNHEY, CDR2 SVGAGI, per germline. The ends were cut back, 0 bases at V and 4 bases at J, with 16 bases in the middle. The CDR3 spans 16 residues. CDR3 sequence reads: CASSYSGRTAKYEQYF. Here the CDR3 DNA reads TGTGCCAGCAGTTACTCGGGGCGGACTGCCAAGTACGAGCAGTACTTC.

This clonotype appeared a few times. This rearrangement joins TRBV13 to TRBJ2-1, with unresolved D. This CDR3 contains 12 residues. Germline lookup yields CDR1 PRHDT and CDR2 FYEKMQ (reference sequence). V dropped 0 bases and J dropped 6 bases, with 3 bases sitting between them. This CDR3 is CASSLGRNEQFF. The CDR3 nucleotides are TGTGCCAGCAGCTTAGGGCGCAATGAGCAGTTCTTC.

This clonotype was seen a handful of times. The V call is TRBV27, the J call TRBJ1-2; no clear D gene. Looked up from germline, CDR1 is MNHEY and CDR2 is SMNVEV (reference sequence). V was trimmed by 4 bases and J by 0 bases, leaving 12 bases between them. CDR3 length: 15 residues. The CDR3 reads CASSSRTGANYGYTF. The CDR3 nucleotides are TGTGCCAGCAGTTCCCGAACTGGGGCTAACTATGGCTACACCTTC.

The V call is TRBV5-1, the J call TRBJ1-4; the match to TRBD1 covers 7 bases. Germline CDR1 reads SGHRS; CDR2 reads YFSETQ. This CDR3 has 15 residues. The trim removed 2 bases at V and 7 bases at J, leaving 8 bases unmatched. In DNA form, the CDR3 reads TGCGCCAGCAGCTTTACCGGGACAGCAGGTGAAAAACTGTTTTTT. Translation gives CASSFTGTAGEKLFF.

This clonotype was counted only a few times. The chain has TRBV27 and TRBJ1-6; D call uncertain. CDR3 length: 13 residues. V was cut by 8 bases and J by 9 bases, with 14 bases left in between. CDR1 and CDR2 from the germline V gene are MNHEY and SMNVEV (reference sequence). This CDR3 is CASRTVTGSPLHF. CDR3 bases: TGTGCCAGCCGCACAGTAACGGGTTCACCCCTCCACTTT.

The rearrangement joins TRBV5-1 to TRBJ1-4, with no clear D. CDR3 length: 16 residues. CDR1 SGHRS and CDR2 YFSETQ come from the germline V gene. Trimming removed 4 bases from V and 6 bases from J, with 19 bases in between. The CDR3 protein is CASSQGPDRYDEKLFF. CDR3 DNA sequence: TGCGCCAGCAGCCAAGGCCCCGACCGTTACGATGAAAAACTGTTTTTT.

The chain combines TRBV30 with TRBJ1-5; D is unresolved. The CDR3 loop spans 14 amino acids. V lost 0 bases and J 2 bases, leaving 8 bases between the germline ends. From germline, CDR1 is GTSNPN and CDR2 SVGIG (reference sequence). CDR3 coding DNA: TGTGCCTGGAGTGTAGGTTTGGGCAATCAGCCCCAGCATTTT. Amino acid sequence: CAWSVGLGNQPQHF.

A few counts support this clonotype. The CDR3 bases are TGTGCCAGCAGCCCCGGACAGGGGAAGGGGGCTGAAGCTTTCTTT. Amino acids: CASSPGQGKGAEAFF. The chain joins TRBV3-1 to TRBJ1-1; TRBD1 agrees at 9 bases. The length of the CDR3 is 15 residues. V trimming: 4 bases; J trimming: 6 bases; junction bases outside the gene matches: 9. Germline-derived CDR1 and CDR2 are LGHDT and YNNKEL (reference sequence).

This clonotype was found many times. This chain uses TRBV7-2 with TRBJ2-1, with D uncertain. Germline V CDR1 and CDR2: SGHTA, FQGNSA. CDR3 length: 14 residues. Deletions cut 2 bases from V and 7 bases from J, with 12 bases between. The DNA of the CDR3 is TGTGCCAGCAGCTTATTTTCGGAGAGGAATGAGCAGTTCTTC. Translated, it gives CASSLFSERNEQFF.

The chain couples TRBV18 to TRBJ2-7; possibly TRBD1 or TRBD2 for D (6 bases each). V was clipped by 6 bases and J by 7 bases, with 16 bases between them. Germline V CDR1 and CDR2: KGHSH, LQKENI. The CDR3 contains 13 residues. CDR3 in amino acids: CASSPGASREQYF. The CDR3 coding sequence is TGTGCCAGCTCCCCGGGGGCATCTCGGGAGCAGTACTTC. Looking up the rest from reference TRBV18 and TRBJ2-7 gives the full variable domain: NAGVMQNPRHLVRRRGQEARLRCSPMKGHSHVYWYRQLPEEGLKFMVYLQKENIIDESGMPKERFSAEFPKEGPSILRIQQVVRGDSAAYFCASSPGASREQYFGPGTRLTVT.

This clonotype was observed a handful of times. The CDR3 DNA reads as TGTGCCAGCAGGAGGGACGCCCAAGAGACCCAGTACTTC. This gives the protein CASRRDAQETQYF. The rearrangement uses TRBV6-6 and TRBJ2-5, with D perhaps assigned TRBD1 or TRBD2 (5 bases each). Per germline, CDR1 MNHNY and CDR2 SVGAGI (reference sequence). This CDR3 is built from 13 residues. Trimming shortened V by 6 bases and J by 1 base, and 9 bases separated the two germline ends.

The V call is TRBV28, the J call TRBJ2-1; D uncertain. CDR3 length: 12 amino acids. V lost 4 bases and J 12 bases, leaving 13 bases between the germline ends. The germline V gene encodes CDR1 MDHEN and CDR2 SYDVKM. CDR3 sequence (DNA): TGTGCCAGCAGTTGGGATAGAATCGGGCAGTTCTTC. Protein sequence: CASSWDRIGQFF.

The sample holds a few counts of this clonotype. The V call is TRBV20-1, the J call TRBJ2-1; TRBD2 aligns across 8 bases. Trimming cost V 5 bases and J 2 bases; bases outside gene matches: 8. Germline loops: CDR1 DFQATT, CDR2 SNEGSKA (reference sequence). The CDR3 extends over 15 amino acids. CDR3 residues: CSADLAGLPYNEQFF. The DNA for the CDR3 is TGCAGTGCTGACCTAGCGGGTCTTCCCTACAATGAGCAGTTCTTC.